This T cell receptor beta chain came from a study of T-cell memory formation after mild COVID-19. Of note for this clonotype: Its antigen is currently unknown.

This CDR3 contains 12 residues. Germline V gene sequence: CDR1 MNHNY, CDR2 SVGAGI (reference sequence). Trimming took off 4 bases at V and 5 bases at J, with 8 bases between the two ends. TCR alpha and TCR beta cDNA libraries carrying sample barcodes and UMIs came from 5'RACE with constant-segment primers. MiXCR, run by TCRdb on the 5' RACE reads, gives a single entry per CDR3 protein. The data show roughly 400,000 distinct CDR3 sequences, roughly 15% seen once. General observations from the study: Most CD4+ clones that shrank were in CM and EM, while CD8+ ones turned up in EMRA.

This TCR was recovered from a man in his late teens or twenties who had mild COVID-19 (a few samples of this study predate the infection). Cell type and time point are not known. This sequence joins TRBV6-6 and TRBJ1-1; D possibly corresponds to TRBD1 (5 bases). Sequenced material: PBMCs or a T cell subset sorted from them (not recorded which). The CDR3 DNA reads TGTGCCAGCAGTTCCGAGGGGACTGAAGCTTTCTTT. This sequence encodes CASSSEGTEAFF.